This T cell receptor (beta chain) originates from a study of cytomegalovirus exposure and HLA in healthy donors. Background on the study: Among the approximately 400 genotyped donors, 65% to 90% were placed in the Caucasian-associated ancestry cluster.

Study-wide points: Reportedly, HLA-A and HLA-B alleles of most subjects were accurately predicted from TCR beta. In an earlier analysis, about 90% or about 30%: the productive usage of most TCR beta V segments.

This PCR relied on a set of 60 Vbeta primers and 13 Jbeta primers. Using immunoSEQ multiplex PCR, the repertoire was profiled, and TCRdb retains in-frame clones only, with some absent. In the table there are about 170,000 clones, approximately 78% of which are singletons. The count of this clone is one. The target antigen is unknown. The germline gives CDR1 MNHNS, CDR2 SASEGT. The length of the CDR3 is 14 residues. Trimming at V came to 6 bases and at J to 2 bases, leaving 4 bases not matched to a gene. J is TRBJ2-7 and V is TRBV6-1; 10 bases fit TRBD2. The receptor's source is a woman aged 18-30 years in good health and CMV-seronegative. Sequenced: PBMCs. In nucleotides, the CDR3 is TGTGCCAGCAGACCTAGCGGGGGAACCTACGAGCAGTACTTC. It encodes CASRPSGGTYEQYF.